This T cell receptor (beta chain) was sequenced for a study of CD8+ T cells in alopecia areata (dated by TCRdb to the late 2010s). Turning to the overall study: Treated patients were enrolled in an open-label pilot trial of oral tofacitinib at 5 to 10 mg twice daily for moderate-to-severe alopecia areata. Tofacitinib was administered for 6 to 18 months, and 6 months of follow-up off drug were then conducted to assess delayed response and recurrence. Human TCRbeta sequencing covered scalp tissue and sorted CD4+ and CD8+ peripheral blood T cells from patchy and totalis/universalis alopecia areata patients and healthy controls. RNA was obtained with the PAXgene miRNA kit for fixed scalp, the miRNeasy kit for PBMCs, and the RNeasy kit for mouse skin. immunoSEQ multiplex PCR using 35 Vbeta forward primers and 13 Jbeta reverse primers was used to amplify TCRbeta CDR3 regions. Scalp clonality was compared across normal scalp (n=4), patchy alopecia areata scalp (n=8), and alopecia totalis/universalis scalp (n=8). Tofacitinib-treated patients had biopsies at baseline and at 4 and 24 weeks of treatment, with a later scalp biopsy in several patients. To study T cell clonal expansion in alopecia areata, the researchers applied high-throughput TCRbeta sequencing to both the C3H/HeJ mouse model and human patients.

This clone has only one observation. This clone's antigen is unknown. No per-base quality is available; no much larger clone lies one base away. The germline V gene supplies CDR1 MGHRA and CDR2 YSYEKL. V and J are truncated by 7 bases and 1 base respectively, leaving an intervening sequence of 16 bases. The CDR3 runs 15 residues from the cysteine to the phenylalanine. Just CDR3 DNA is preserved here, 45 bases in frame from base 1. The sample's time point label is to be understood as: baseline before oral tofacitinib. From alopecia areata patients, peripheral blood was collected along with lesional scalp punch biopsies. PBMCs were separated by density centrifugation and stained for CD3, CD4 and CD8, after which CD4+ and CD8+ T cells were sorted on a FACSAria. Here is what the overall study found, with its caveats: Higher clonality and more expanded CD8+ clones were observed in lesional scalp than in normal scalp, particularly in alopecia totalis/universalis, a finding suggestive of antigenic drive. Scalp TCR repertoire analysis is complicated because resident alphabeta T cells in normal human skin are also sequenced, whereas mouse skin is dominated by gammadelta T cells. Compared with mice, TCR sequences shared between patients were less clear, possibly partly because of HLA diversity across the patient population.

The library was prepared using the immunoSEQ multiplex PCR assay. For TCR sequencing, RNA was extracted from every sample and reverse transcribed into cDNA to serve as template. SuperScript III was used to make first-strand cDNA, primed with a 2:1 mix of oligo-dT and random hexamers. A synthetic immune receptor repertoire was used to assess amplification bias, and residual bias was removed computationally. Concerning the study's data processing: Raw reads were preprocessed to remove errors, and CDR3 was defined according to IMGT conventions as the region from the conserved cysteine to phenylalanine. Clonality was computed by normalizing Shannon entropy by log2 of the number of productive unique TCRs and subtracting the result from 1. CD4 or CD8 identity of scalp clones was inferred by cross-referencing scalp TCRbeta sequences with sorted blood CD4 and CD8 repertoires. What TCRdb holds here is the immuneACCESS table cut down to in-frame rearrangements. Part of the clones is not present; checked against another copy, under half of the missing clones reflect an unresolved V gene, and the others are unexplained. V and J calls and clone size are copied from that table; D and trimming were computed from the DNA. The table for this sample lists some 130,000 clones; roughly 50% of them were counted only once. Approximately 19% of the sample rests with the top ten.

Here the chain combines TRBV4-1 and TRBJ1-1, and TRBD1 may be the D gene, going by 6 matching bases. The sample in question was CD8+ T cells sorted from blood, obtained at week 0. The clonotype was recovered from a human donor with alopecia areata. The nucleotide sequence reads as follows: TGCGCCAGCACCCCAAGAGGGGGAGGGAACACTGAAGCTTTCTTT. It codes for CASTPRGGGNTEAFF.